This T cell receptor (beta chain) was documented in a study of T cell repertoires in cytomegalovirus infection. The overall study: It was the public TCR beta signatures that indicated both CMV infection and matching HLA type.

This clonotype occurred a few times. Its antigen is not known. Study results and limitations: The ex vivo response showed dominance by HLA-C-restricted CMV-specific TCR beta clonotypes.

TCRdb reprocessed the reads via MiXCR and lists one record per CDR3 protein. The sample has nearly 650,000 distinct CDR3 sequences; about 24% are singletons. CDR3 size: 17 residues. In germline, CDR1 is MNHEY, CDR2 SVGEGT. With 5 bases removed from V and 5 bases from J, the gap between germline ends came to 22 bases. This chain joins TRBV6-2 or TRBV6-3 and TRBJ2-4; D is perhaps TRBD1 (5 bases). This receptor was taken from a human donor in good health (CMV status not recorded). Some clones in this sample may be carry-over from other donors' samples. What was sequenced was CD8+ T cells from PBMCs. CDR3 sequence reads: CASSDIDSQVFENIQYF. In nucleotides, the CDR3 is TGTGCCAGCAGTGACATCGACAGTCAGGTCTTTGAAAACATTCAGTACTTC.